One and the same sample provided the 14 T cell receptor beta chains below, sequenced in a study of T cell responses to AZD1222 COVID-19 vaccine (dated by TCRdb to about 2021). The time point label on this specimen signifies: baseline before first vaccination. To prepare the library, the immunoSEQ multiplex PCR assay was applied. In its TCRdb copy, this immuneACCESS table keeps in-frame sequences only and misses some clones. Where compared with another copy, unresolved V genes explain less than half of these, and the others have no known cause. Here the sample has over 150,000 clones; around nine tenths occur a single time. 0.45% to 0.55% of the sample lies in the top ten. Sequences were derived from peripheral blood, sampled on day 0 of AZD1222 vaccination. These receptors were taken from an adult in good health.

The chain combines TRBV2 with TRBJ1-6; no clear D. With 7 bases removed from V and 5 bases from J, the gap between germline ends came to 15 bases. Germline V CDR1 and CDR2: SNHLY, FYNNEI. The CDR3 is 15 amino acids. CDR3 amino acids: CASIPGLRDNSPLHF. The CDR3 DNA follows: TGTGCCAGCATCCCTGGTCTTCGGGATAATTCACCCCTCCACTTT.

The chain recombines TRBV12-3 or TRBV12-4 with TRBJ1-5, with D unresolved. Trimming removed 4 bases from V and 4 bases from J, with 5 bases in between. The length of the CDR3 is 12 residues. The CDR3 nucleotides read TGTGCCAGCAGTTCAGGAAATCAGCCCCAGCATTTT. Translated, it gives CASSSGNQPQHF.

The chain links TRBV24-1 to TRBJ2-2; 8 bases map to TRBD1. Germline V lookup: CDR1 KGHDR, CDR2 SFDVKD. With 5 bases clipped from V and 5 bases from J, the junction kept 12 bases outside the gene matches. The CDR3 extends over 17 amino acids. The CDR3 DNA reads TGTGCCACCAGTGTCGCGGGACAGGCCTCGAGAACCGGGGAGCTGTTTTTT. Its translation is CATSVAGQASRTGELFF.

This rearrangement joins TRBV10-3 to TRBJ2-7; TRBD2 agrees at 16 bases. V gave up 8 bases and J gave up 9 bases; unmatched junction bases: 4. The CDR3 has 13 residues. CDR1 and CDR2 (germline): ENHRY, SYGVKD. The CDR3 DNA follows: TGTGCCATCGGGACTAGCGGGGGGGCGGGGCAGTACTTC. This encodes CAIGTSGGAGQYF.

This chain uses TRBV4-2 with TRBJ2-7, with D perhaps TRBD1 (5 bases). This CDR3 has 14 residues. V lost 4 bases and J lost 1, with 11 bases in between. The V gene's germline CDR1 is LGHNA and CDR2 YNFKEQ. The CDR3 DNA is TGTGCCAGCAGCCCGATGACAGCTTCCTACGAGCAGTACTTC. Residues: CASSPMTASYEQYF.

This chain links TRBV19 with TRBJ2-5, with 7 bases lining up with TRBD1. From germline, CDR1 is LNHDA and CDR2 SQIVND (reference sequence). This CDR3 region has 15 residues. J gave up 4 bases and V 0 bases, and 5 bases lay outside the gene matches. The CDR3 DNA reads TGTGCCAGTAGTATAGAGACAGGGTTTTCAGAGACCCAGTACTTC. Its translation is CASSIETGFSETQYF.

The V gene is TRBV29-1, the J gene TRBJ2-5; 9 nucleotides align to TRBD1. The CDR3 totals 14 residues. V lost 8 bases and J lost 5; bases outside the gene matches: 12. The germline V gene encodes CDR1 SQVTM and CDR2 ANQGSEA. The CDR3 here is CSSRRTGVGETQYF. DNA for the CDR3: TGCAGCTCCCGCCGGACAGGGGTGGGTGAGACCCAGTACTTC.

CDR3 sequence (DNA): TGTGCCAGCAGTTTATACGGCAGGGACAACGAGCAGTACTTC. Translation gives CASSLYGRDNEQYF. The rearrangement links TRBV27 to TRBJ2-7; tentative D call: TRBD1 (6 bases). The CDR3 length is 14 residues. CDR1 is MNHEY and CDR2 is SMNVEV in the germline V gene (reference sequence). V lost 1 base, J lost 5 bases, and 12 bases lay in between.

The chain couples TRBV20-1 to TRBJ1-1; D is unresolved. Trimming stripped 3 bases from V and 1 base from J, with 9 bases between. Germline lookup yields CDR1 DFQATT and CDR2 SNEGSKA (reference sequence). The CDR3 length is 13 residues. CDR3 protein: CSASPPGNTEAFF. The CDR3 DNA reads TGCAGTGCTAGTCCCCCGGGGAACACTGAAGCTTTCTTT.

The V gene is TRBV27, the J gene TRBJ2-1; D gene uncertain. Trimming stripped 5 bases from V and 6 bases from J, with 14 bases between. Germline-derived CDR1 and CDR2 are MNHEY and SMNVEV (reference sequence). The CDR3 consists of 14 residues. CDR3 residues: CASSPRTPGNEQFF. The CDR3, as DNA: TGTGCCAGCAGTCCCAGGACCCCGGGCAATGAGCAGTTCTTC.

This chain joins TRBV2 and TRBJ2-2; D possibly corresponds to TRBD1 (5 bases). V lost 8 bases and J 1 base, leaving 5 bases between the germline ends. The CDR3 covers 12 residues. Germline loops: CDR1 SNHLY, CDR2 FYNNEI. Written as DNA, the CDR3 is TGTGCCAGCGGACAGAACACCGGGGAGCTGTTTTTT. This translates into CASGQNTGELFF.

J is TRBJ1-2 and V is TRBV7-9; 10 nucleotides line up with TRBD1. V lost 4 bases and J lost 5; bases outside the gene matches: 10. CDR1 is SEHNR and CDR2 is FQNEAQ in the germline V gene (reference sequence). The CDR3 covers 16 residues. The CDR3 DNA reads as TGTGCCAGCAGCTGGTACCGGGACAGGGGTTCTTATGGCTACACCTTC. This sequence encodes CASSWYRDRGSYGYTF.

This rearrangement joins TRBV11-2 to TRBJ1-2; 10 nucleotides align to TRBD1. CDR1 is SGHAT, CDR2 FQNNGV, per germline. CDR3 size: 13 residues. With 5 bases clipped from V and 6 bases from J, the junction kept 3 bases outside the gene matches. CDR3 amino acids: CASSIGTGDGYTF. The CDR3 coding sequence is TGTGCCAGCAGCATCGGGACAGGGGATGGCTACACCTTC.

The chain joins TRBV4-1 to TRBJ2-5; D is perhaps TRBD2 (6 bases). Germline V gives CDR1 MGHRA, CDR2 YSYEKL. CDR3 length: 16 amino acids. V was cut by 0 bases and J by 5 bases, with 16 bases left in between. The CDR3 bases are TGCGCCAGCAGCCAAGAGATATCGGAGGGGACGGAGACCCAGTACTTC. This gives the protein CASSQEISEGTETQYF.